This record covers a single T cell receptor beta chain. V lost 2 bases and J 7 bases, leaving 11 bases between the germline ends. CDR3 size: 13 residues. The V gene's germline CDR1 is SGHTA and CDR2 FQGTGA. The data stem from a study of blood T cell repertoires in COVID-19. TCRdb's table, derived via immunoSEQ multiplex PCR, lists solely in-frame clones and lacks some. The sample carries about 75,000 clones, approximately 80% recorded once. The clonotype originates from a woman aged 50 to 60 with acute or convalescent COVID-19. Material: peripheral blood. This chain uses TRBV7-3 with TRBJ1-1, with no clear D. The CDR3 DNA reads as TGTGCCAGCAGCTTAGATGGCGGATTTGAAGCTTTCTTT. Encoded protein: CASSLDGGFEAFF.